Presented here are 8 T cell receptor beta chains from one specimen sequenced in a study of cytomegalovirus exposure and HLA in healthy donors. Profiling relied on immunoSEQ multiplex PCR, and the TCRdb table lists in-frame clones only, not all of them. The data contain approximately 190,000 clones, about four fifths of them seen just once; the ten biggest clones take up less than 9%. The sample was PBMCs. The receptors here all came from a man in his late teens or twenties in good health and CMV-seropositive.

The CDR3 DNA is TGTGCCAGCAGCTTAGCGGAGCAGAGCTACGAGCAGTACTTC. This sequence encodes CASSLAEQSYEQYF. The chain employs TRBV7-6 and TRBJ2-7; D remains unclear. The V end was cut by 0 bases, the J end by 3 bases, with 9 bases between. The CDR3 consists of 14 residues. Germline CDR1 SGHVS, CDR2 FNYEAQ.

This clone came up once. The V gene is TRBV5-6, the J gene TRBJ2-1; D may be TRBD1 (5 bases). This CDR3 is 12 amino acids long. Germline assignment: CDR1 SGHDT and CDR2 YYEEEE. Trimming left V 0 bases short and J 10 bases short, with 8 bases between. The CDR3 region has the DNA TGTGCCAGCAGCTTGGCGACAGACGAGCAGTTCTTC. Its protein is CASSLATDEQFF.

The chain uses TRBV19 and TRBJ2-1, with D perhaps matching TRBD2 (5 bases). The CDR3 runs to 13 residues. V gave up 4 bases and J gave up 4 bases, with 8 bases separating them. Germline CDR1 LNHDA, CDR2 SQIVND (reference sequence). The CDR3 sequence: CASSTRVYNEQFF. The CDR3, as DNA: TGTGCCAGTAGTACGAGGGTATACAATGAGCAGTTCTTC.

This chain uses TRBV28 with TRBJ1-5; D unresolved. CDR1 and CDR2 (germline): MDHEN, SYDVKM. The CDR3 is made up of 17 amino acids. Trimming shortened V by 5 bases and J by 3 bases, and 20 bases separated the two germline ends. CDR3 nucleotides: TGTGCCAGCAGTCGTAGTGACCGGGGAAACTACAATCAGCCCCAGCATTTT. Translating gives CASSRSDRGNYNQPQHF.

CDR3 sequence: CASSQDGGLPRSYNEQFF. The DNA of the CDR3 is TGCGCCAGCAGCCAAGACGGTGGACTCCCAAGGTCCTACAATGAGCAGTTCTTC. The chain links TRBV4-3 to TRBJ2-1; tentative D call: TRBD2 (5 bases). Trimming took off 0 bases at V and 1 base at J, with 16 bases between the two ends. From germline, CDR1 is LGHNA and CDR2 YSLEER. CDR3 size: 18 residues.

This chain joins TRBV6-5 and TRBJ2-7, with TRBD2 matching 13 bases. The V segment lost 8 bases and the J segment 7 bases; nucleotides outside the gene matches: 8. Per the germline V gene, CDR1 is MNHEY and CDR2 is SVGAGI. The length of the CDR3 is 14 residues. The CDR3 is CASSGLAGVGEQYF. In DNA, the CDR3 is TGTGCCAGCTCCGGACTAGCGGGAGTAGGTGAGCAGTACTTC.

This clone was detected only a few times. The chain is built from TRBV5-6 and TRBJ2-7, with 11 bases aligning to TRBD1. Germline V gene lookup returns CDR1 SGHDT and CDR2 YYEEEE. Germline trimming cut 4 bases from V and 6 bases from J; bases unmatched to any gene: 3. The CDR3 runs 13 residues. CDR3 protein: CASSIGTGGEQYF. The CDR3 DNA reads as TGTGCCAGCAGCATAGGGACAGGGGGCGAGCAGTACTTC.

J is TRBJ1-2 and V is TRBV6-5, with D perhaps TRBD1 (6 bases). CDR1 is MNHEY and CDR2 is SVGAGI in the germline V gene. CDR3 length: 15 residues. Trimming left V 6 bases short and J 5 bases short, with 19 bases between. The CDR3 loop reads CASRLRRTETYGYTF. The CDR3 DNA reads as TGTGCCAGCAGGCTTAGACGGACAGAGACATATGGCTACACCTTC.